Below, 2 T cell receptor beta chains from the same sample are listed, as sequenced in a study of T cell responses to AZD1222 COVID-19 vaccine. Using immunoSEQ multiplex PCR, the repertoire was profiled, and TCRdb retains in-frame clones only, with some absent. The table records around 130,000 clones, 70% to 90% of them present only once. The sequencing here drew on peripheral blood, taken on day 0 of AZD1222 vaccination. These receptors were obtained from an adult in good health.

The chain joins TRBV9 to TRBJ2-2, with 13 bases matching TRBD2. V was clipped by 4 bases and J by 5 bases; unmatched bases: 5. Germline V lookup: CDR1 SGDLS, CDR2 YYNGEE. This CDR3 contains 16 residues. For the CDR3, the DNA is TGTGCCAGCAGCTTCAGGACTAGCGGGAGAACCGGGGAGCTGTTTTTT. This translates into CASSFRTSGRTGELFF.

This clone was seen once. Here the CDR3 DNA reads TGTGCCTGGAGCGGGGACGTCTCTGGAAACACCATATATTTT. Protein sequence: CAWSGDVSGNTIYF. The chain is built from TRBV30 and TRBJ1-3; D may be TRBD1 (5 bases). Trimming shortened V by 3 bases and J by 0 bases, and 9 bases separated the two germline ends. This CDR3 is 14 amino acids long. Germline CDR1 reads GTSNPN; CDR2 reads SVGIG (reference sequence).